These 26 T cell receptor beta chains came from one sample sequenced in a study of T cell changes during pregnancy in multiple sclerosis. Data came from immunoSEQ multiplex PCR; TCRdb stores just in-frame clones and leaves some out. Found here are 65,000 to 85,000 clones, 92% of them singletons; the top ten hold 0.29%. The sequencing used CD4+ T cells from peripheral blood mononuclear cells, collected after pregnancy. Every receptor here comes from a female donor with multiple sclerosis, enrolled in a pregnancy study.

The chain employs TRBV11-2 and TRBJ2-7; 10 positions agree with TRBD1. CDR3 length equals 16 residues. V dropped 5 bases and J dropped 3; count of bases not matched to a gene: 10. Germline V gene data show CDR1 as SGHAT and CDR2 as FQNNGV. The CDR3 sequence is CASSPIGQGGIYEQYF. The CDR3, as DNA: TGTGCCAGCAGCCCAATAGGACAGGGGGGAATCTACGAGCAGTACTTC.

The chain joins TRBV7-3 to TRBJ2-1; 11 bases map to TRBD1. The germline CDR1 and CDR2 sequences are SGHTA and FQGTGA. CDR3 length: 15 amino acids. Trimming took 2 bases from V and 8 from J; bases not matched to a gene: 5. CDR3 nucleotide sequence: TGTGCCAGCAGCTTACAGGGGACAGGGGGGCATGAGCAGTTCTTC. Translation: CASSLQGTGGHEQFF.

The count of this clone is one. CDR3 nucleotide sequence: TGCGCCAGCAGCTTGGAACAGAACACTGAAGCTTTCTTT. It specifies CASSLEQNTEAFF. The chain links TRBV5-1 to TRBJ1-1; no firm D call. V dropped 0 bases and J dropped 1 base, with 4 bases sitting between them. Germline lookup yields CDR1 SGHRS and CDR2 YFSETQ. The CDR3 contains 13 residues.

The chain employs TRBV5-1 and TRBJ2-3, with 10 bases identical to TRBD2. The germline V gene encodes CDR1 SGHRS and CDR2 YFSETQ. With V trimmed by 0 bases and J by 6 bases, 7 bases remained unmatched. This CDR3 is built from 16 residues. CDR3 region: CASSLGAGGQSDTQYF. In DNA form, the CDR3 reads TGCGCCAGCAGCTTGGGAGCGGGGGGGCAAAGCGATACGCAGTATTTT.

This chain uses TRBV7-3 with TRBJ2-1; TRBD2 might be the D (5 bases). V lost 2 bases and J 6 bases, leaving 14 bases between the germline ends. Germline loops: CDR1 SGHTA, CDR2 FQGTGA. The CDR3 loop spans 15 amino acids. The CDR3 nucleotides read TGTGCCAGCAGCTTAGGCAGGCTTACTAGCAATGAGCAGTTCTTC. Amino acids: CASSLGRLTSNEQFF.

The chain combines TRBV5-1 with TRBJ1-1; TRBD1 agrees at 8 bases. Trimming took 4 bases from V and 1 from J; bases not matched to a gene: 6. Germline values: CDR1 SGHRS, CDR2 YFSETQ. This CDR3 region has 15 residues. CDR3 protein: CASSVRTGRNTEAFF. Here the CDR3 DNA reads TGCGCCAGCAGCGTGAGGACAGGGCGGAACACTGAAGCTTTCTTT.

This sequence joins TRBV2 and TRBJ2-7; 7 bases map to TRBD1. V lost 1 base to trimming and J lost 2 bases; unmatched junction nucleotides: 2. CDR1 SNHLY and CDR2 FYNNEI come from the germline V gene. This CDR3 is 14 amino acids long. The CDR3 DNA is TGTGCCAGCAGTGAAGGGACAGGAACCTACGAGCAGTACTTC. As protein: CASSEGTGTYEQYF.

The chain is built from TRBV9 and TRBJ1-1, with no clear D. CDR3 length equals 13 residues. The germline V and J ends were trimmed by 3 bases and 3 bases, with 9 bases remaining between them. CDR1 is SGDLS and CDR2 is YYNGEE in the germline V gene. The CDR3 is CASSAASDTEAFF. The CDR3 bases are TGTGCCAGCAGCGCCGCTTCGGACACTGAAGCTTTCTTT.

The rearrangement joins TRBV4-1 to TRBJ2-1, with D maybe TRBD1 (6 bases). Germline V gene lookup returns CDR1 MGHRA and CDR2 YSYEKL. This CDR3 comprises 14 residues. V was shortened by 1 base and J by 8 bases, with 12 bases between the two germline ends. The DNA of the CDR3 is TGCGCCAGCAGCCAAGGATTAGGGGGTGATGAGCAGTTCTTC. Encoded protein: CASSQGLGGDEQFF.

This rearrangement joins TRBV6-1 to TRBJ1-5, with D unresolved. Germline V gene data show CDR1 as MNHNS and CDR2 as SASEGT. V shed 0 bases and J shed 0 bases, with 3 bases lying between them. The CDR3 length is 14 residues. CDR3 protein: CASSEAGSNQPQHF. DNA of the CDR3: TGTGCCAGCAGTGAAGCCGGTAGCAATCAGCCCCAGCATTTT.

The CDR3 DNA follows: TGTGCCAGCAGCTTAATATCGGGGGGTAATTCACCCCTCCACTTT. Its translation: CASSLISGGNSPLHF. The chain carries TRBV11-2 and TRBJ1-6; TRBD1 might be the D (5 bases). V shed 2 bases and J shed 6 bases, with 11 bases lying between them. Germline loops: CDR1 SGHAT, CDR2 FQNNGV. The CDR3 consists of 15 residues.

The rearrangement links TRBV27 to TRBJ2-2; D possibly corresponds to TRBD2 (7 bases). V lost 0 bases to trimming and J lost 4 bases, with 12 bases between them. This CDR3 comprises 16 residues. The germline gives CDR1 MNHEY, CDR2 SMNVEV (reference sequence). DNA of the CDR3: TGTGCCAGCAGTTTATCAGGGGGAGGGCTCACCGGGGAGCTGTTTTTT. It translates to CASSLSGGGLTGELFF.

This clone was seen once. The gene calls are TRBV28 and TRBJ2-5; the match to TRBD1 covers 9 bases. The ends lost 2 bases at V and 5 bases at J; junction bases unmatched: 6. This CDR3 region has 15 residues. Germline-derived CDR1 and CDR2 are MDHEN and SYDVKM. Here the CDR3 DNA reads TGTGCCAGCAGTTTAGTAACAGGGGGCTGGGAGACCCAGTACTTC. Protein product: CASSLVTGGWETQYF.

This chain links TRBV19 with TRBJ2-1; D possibly corresponds to TRBD1 (6 bases). The CDR3 loop spans 18 amino acids. Trimming took off 0 bases at V and 7 bases at J, with 22 bases between the two ends. From germline, CDR1 is LNHDA and CDR2 SQIVND (reference sequence). This CDR3 is CASSIDRWSGPGVNEQFF. The CDR3 DNA sequence: TGTGCCAGTAGTATAGATCGGTGGAGTGGGCCAGGGGTGAATGAGCAGTTCTTC.

Concerning this clone: Other DNA sequences of this sample code for an identical CDR3. The V gene is TRBV5-1, the J gene TRBJ1-1; 7 bases line up with TRBD1. The CDR3 totals 13 residues. Germline CDR1 and CDR2: SGHRS and YFSETQ. V dropped 3 bases and J dropped 5; count of bases not matched to a gene: 4. CDR3 nucleotide sequence: TGCGCCAGCAGCTCCCAGGGGGGAACTGAAGCTTTCTTT. It yields the protein CASSSQGGTEAFF. Looking up the rest from reference TRBV5-1 and TRBJ1-1 gives the full variable domain: KAGVTQTPRYLIKTRGQQVTLSCSPISGHRSVSWYQQTPGQGLQFLFEYFSETQRNKGNFPGRFSGRQFSNSRSEMNVSTLELGDSALYLCASSSQGGTEAFFGQGTRLTVV.

V gene TRBV27 combines with J gene TRBJ2-7, with D unresolved. Germline assignment: CDR1 MNHEY and CDR2 SMNVEV (reference sequence). The CDR3 totals 14 residues. V lost 6 bases and J lost 6, with 18 bases in between. The CDR3 nucleotides read TGTGCCAGCAGACCCAACCCTACTACCACCGAGCAGTACTTC. It specifies CASRPNPTTTEQYF.

CDR3 bases: TGTGCCAGTAGTATACCCCGCACCGGGGAGCTGTTTTTT. This sequence encodes CASSIPRTGELFF. The chain has TRBV19 and TRBJ2-2; no reliable D call. Germline-derived CDR1 and CDR2 are LNHDA and SQIVND (reference sequence). The CDR3 is 13 amino acids. With 2 bases removed from V and 4 bases from J, the gap between germline ends came to 5 bases.

The CDR3 spells CASSTGDGSTDTQYF. The CDR3 bases are TGTGCCAGTAGTACAGGGGACGGTAGCACAGATACGCAGTATTTT. V is TRBV19 and J is TRBJ2-3, with a possible D match to TRBD1 (6 bases). Trimming left V 4 bases short and J 0 bases short, with 11 bases between. The CDR3 contains 15 residues. Per the germline V gene, CDR1 is LNHDA and CDR2 is SQIVND (reference sequence).

The rearrangement links TRBV11-1 to TRBJ2-7; 8 nucleotides match TRBD2. CDR3 length: 14 residues. Germline lookup yields CDR1 SGHAT and CDR2 FQDESV (reference sequence). V lost 1 base and J lost 6; bases outside the gene matches: 5. The CDR3 bases are TGTGCCAGCAGCTTAGAAGCGGGAGTGGGCGAGCAGTACTTC. Translated: CASSLEAGVGEQYF. Supplemented by reference TRBV11-1 and TRBJ2-7, the full variable domain reads EAEVAQSPRYKITEKSQAVAFWCDPISGHATLYWYRQILGQGPELLVQFQDESVVDDSQLPKDRFSAERLKGVDSTLKIQPAELGDSAMYLCASSLEAGVGEQYFGPGTRLTVT.

This chain links TRBV29-1 with TRBJ2-1; D is unclear. The CDR3 runs 9 residues. Per germline, CDR1 SQVTM and CDR2 ANQGSEA. Trimming pared 2 bases from V and 9 bases from J, leaving 2 bases between. CDR3 in amino acids: CSVELEQFF. Written as DNA, the CDR3 is TGCAGCGTTGAACTTGAGCAGTTCTTC.

The chain joins TRBV30 to TRBJ2-2; possible D gene TRBD1, 7 bases. The CDR3 covers 13 residues. V lost 2 bases and J lost 6, with 10 bases in between. CDR1 and CDR2 (germline): GTSNPN, SVGIG (reference sequence). CDR3 DNA sequence: TGTGCCTGGAGTCCCAGGGGGGCCGGGGAGCTGTTTTTT. Encoded protein: CAWSPRGAGELFF.

The chain combines TRBV14 with TRBJ1-4; 7 positions agree with TRBD1. Germline loops: CDR1 SGHDN, CDR2 FVKESK. V shed 5 bases, J shed 3 bases, and the junction held 6 bases outside the gene matches. The CDR3 extends over 15 amino acids. CDR3 bases: TGTGCCAGCAGCACGACAGGGCTAGCTAATGAAAAACTGTTTTTT. It translates to CASSTTGLANEKLFF.

The CDR3, as DNA: TGTGCCAGCACAGGGTTTATGAACACTGAAGCTTTCTTT. Protein product: CASTGFMNTEAFF. V and J are TRBV6-1 and TRBJ1-1; maybe TRBD1 (5 bases). CDR1 MNHNS and CDR2 SASEGT come from the germline V gene. The CDR3 extends over 13 amino acids. The ends were cut back, 7 bases at V and 0 bases at J, with 9 bases in the middle.

The rearrangement links TRBV7-8 to TRBJ1-1, with 7 bases fitting TRBD1. From germline, CDR1 is SGHVS and CDR2 FQNEAQ. The junction had 9 bases not matched to a gene; V was cut back by 4 bases and J by 4 bases. The CDR3 runs 15 residues. CDR3 bases: TGTGCCAGCAGCTGGGGAACAGGGGTGGGCACTGAAGCTTTCTTT. Its protein is CASSWGTGVGTEAFF.

A few counts support this clone. This sequence joins TRBV10-3 and TRBJ2-2, with 11 bases matching TRBD1. The germline gives CDR1 ENHRY, CDR2 SYGVKD. V dropped 3 bases and J dropped 6; count of bases not matched to a gene: 3. There are 15 residues in the CDR3. Here the CDR3 DNA reads TGTGCCATCAGTGACCGGGGACAGGGGGCCGGGGAGCTGTTTTTT. Translated, it gives CAISDRGQGAGELFF.

The chain couples TRBV19 to TRBJ2-7, with 9 nucleotides matching TRBD1. J lost 3 bases, V lost 5 bases, and 8 bases had no gene match. CDR3 size: 15 residues. CDR1 is LNHDA, CDR2 SQIVND, per germline (reference sequence). CDR3 coding DNA: TGTGCCAGTAGTGAGTCCGGGACAGGGATCTACGAGCAGTACTTC. It encodes CASSESGTGIYEQYF. Together with reference TRBV19 and TRBJ2-7, the CDR3 gives the full variable domain: DGGITQSPKYLFRKEGQNVTLSCEQNLNHDAMYWYRQDPGQGLRLIYYSQIVNDFQKGDIAEGYSVSREKKESFPLTVTSAQKNPTAFYLCASSESGTGIYEQYFGPGTRLTVT.